A single sample is the source of the 8 T cell receptor beta chains below, sequenced in a study of post-analysis software for immune sequencing data. These TCRs are of unknown antigen specificity. Study-level points and caveats: Controls had lower frequencies than patients of a handful of TRBV segments, which included TRBV5-6, TRBV5-1 and TRBV20-1.

Unique molecular identifiers had been added to the TCR beta cDNA libraries. TCRdb called the PCR reads again in MiXCR, with one record for every CDR3 protein. The sample has about 540,000 distinct CDR3 sequences, under 40% seen once. The sample consisted of blood. These receptors came from a girl under 18 with multiple sclerosis.

This clonotype has a handful of counts. The chain links TRBV7-8 to TRBJ1-2; D not certain. There are 13 residues in the CDR3. Germline CDR1 SGHVS, CDR2 FQNEAQ. Trimming left V 2 bases short and J 5 bases short, with 9 bases between. The CDR3, as DNA: TGTGCCAGCAGCTTAACTTCGGGATATGGCTACACCTTC. Translated: CASSLTSGYGYTF.

This clonotype was seen a handful of times. The V and J genes are TRBV28 and TRBJ2-5; 11 positions match TRBD2. CDR1 and CDR2 from the germline V gene are MDHEN and SYDVKM. This CDR3 comprises 19 residues. Trimming cost V 2 bases and J 2 bases; bases outside gene matches: 13. CDR3 residues: CASSLVYPTSGEIQETQYF. The CDR3 region has the DNA TGTGCCAGCAGTTTAGTGTATCCGACTAGCGGGGAAATACAAGAGACCCAGTACTTC.

The chain couples TRBV6-5 to TRBJ2-7; perhaps TRBD1 as D (7 bases). Between the trimmed V and J ends, which lost 0 bases and 5 bases, there was a span of 17 bases. Germline V CDR1 and CDR2: MNHEY, SVGAGI. The CDR3 is made up of 16 amino acids. CDR3 in amino acids: CASSYSSYRGGDEQYF. The CDR3 DNA sequence: TGTGCCAGCAGTTACTCGAGTTACAGGGGAGGTGACGAGCAGTACTTC.

The chain combines TRBV20-1 with TRBJ2-7; D may be TRBD2 (7 bases). Looked up from germline, CDR1 is DFQATT and CDR2 is SNEGSKA (reference sequence). This CDR3 region has 14 residues. Trimming pared 5 bases from V and 0 bases from J, leaving 14 bases between. This CDR3 is CSAQRGAVSYEQYF. CDR3 coding DNA: TGCAGTGCTCAACGGGGGGCCGTCTCCTACGAGCAGTACTTC.

As concerns this clonotype: At one boundary the junction diverges from the germline segment, which might be a read error. The V and J genes are TRBV6-4 and TRBJ1-4; D gene uncertain. This CDR3 has 15 residues. Per germline, CDR1 MRHNA and CDR2 SNTAGT. The CDR3 nucleotides are TGTGCCAGCAGTGACTCGGGCGACCGCCATGAAAAACTGATTTTT. Its protein product is CASSDSGDRHEKLIF.

Concerning this clonotype itself: Germline is not matched at one junction end, which may reflect a read error. The chain carries TRBV2 and TRBJ2-1; 10 bases map to TRBD2. The CDR3 runs 16 residues. Germline V lookup: CDR1 SNHLY, CDR2 FYNNEI. The chain's CDR3 is CASVIAGGLSYNGQFF. The CDR3 DNA reads TGTGCCAGCGTGATAGCGGGGGGCCTTTCCTACAATGGGCAGTTCTTC.

The chain uses TRBV27 and TRBJ2-7, with 8 bases that match TRBD2. The end of the DNA fits TRBJ2-5 better, so the J call may be wrong. The V gene's germline CDR1 is MNHEY and CDR2 SMNVEV (reference sequence). The CDR3 covers 15 residues. CDR3 nucleotides: TGTGCCAGCAGTTTCTTGACGGGGGGGCGGGAGACCCAGTACTTC. It is translated as CASSFLTGGRETQYF.

The chain links TRBV20-1 to TRBJ2-7; a weak D match, TRBD2 (7 bases). V was cut by 0 bases and J by 6 bases, with 15 bases left in between. CDR1 and CDR2 (germline): DFQATT, SNEGSKA (reference sequence). The CDR3 loop spans 14 amino acids. DNA of the CDR3: TGCAGTGCTAGAGATGGGGGGGGGGCCGGCGAGCAGTACTTC. This gives the protein CSARDGGGAGEQYF.